What follows are 9 T cell receptor beta chains derived from one specimen sequenced in a study of T cell changes during pregnancy in multiple sclerosis. Data came from immunoSEQ multiplex PCR; TCRdb stores just in-frame clones and leaves some out. Of over 85,000 clones listed, 90% are singletons. Sequencing used peripheral blood, obtained in the second trimester of pregnancy. These receptors were collected from a female donor in good health, enrolled as a control in a pregnancy study.

This chain uses TRBV12-5 with TRBJ2-7, with D perhaps matching TRBD1 (6 bases). Germline CDR1 LGHNT, CDR2 FRNRAP. The CDR3 extends over 14 amino acids. Trimming removed 6 bases at V and 1 base at J, with 13 bases between. CDR3 sequence reads: CASGPRTASYEQYF. CDR3 nucleotides: TGTGCTAGTGGCCCCCGGACAGCTTCCTACGAGCAGTACTTC. Variable domain in full (rest from reference TRBV12-5 and TRBJ2-7): DARVTQTPRHKVTEMGQEVTMRCQPILGHNTVFWYRQTMMQGLELLAYFRNRAPLDDSGMPKDRFSAEMPDATLATLKIQPSEPRDSAVYFCASGPRTASYEQYFGPGTRLTVT.

The chain links TRBV28 to TRBJ2-7; 9 bases fit TRBD1. V dropped 10 bases and J dropped 2; count of bases not matched to a gene: 3. Germline values: CDR1 MDHEN, CDR2 SYDVKM. The CDR3 is 12 residues long. This chain's CDR3 is CATGDRAYEQYF. DNA for the CDR3: TGTGCCACCGGGGACAGGGCCTACGAGCAGTACTTC.

The J gene is TRBJ2-7, the V gene TRBV7-2; tentatively, D is TRBD1 (6 bases). CDR3 size: 17 residues. Germline V lookup: CDR1 SGHTA, CDR2 FQGNSA. Trimming left V 1 base short and J 0 bases short, with 16 bases between. The CDR3 nucleotides read TGTGCCAGCAGCTTAGTTATCCGACAGGACGACTCCTACGAGCAGTACTTC. Its protein product is CASSLVIRQDDSYEQYF.

The CDR3, as DNA: TGTGCCAGCAGCTTTAATGCTAGGGCTCTCCTAGGAGGTTCACCCCTCCACTTT. Translating gives CASSFNARALLGGSPLHF. The chain combines TRBV7-2 with TRBJ1-6; D gene ambiguous. The V and J ends lost 3 bases and 9 bases respectively, with 24 bases between them. The germline V gene encodes CDR1 SGHTA and CDR2 FQGNSA. The CDR3 is 18 residues long.

The J gene is TRBJ1-6, the V gene TRBV7-9; 7 bases map to TRBD1. V lost 3 bases to trimming and J lost 7 bases; unmatched junction nucleotides: 9. Germline values: CDR1 SEHNR, CDR2 FQNEAQ (reference sequence). CDR3 size: 16 residues. CDR3 amino acids: CASSFGRQGPNSPLHF. CDR3 nucleotides: TGTGCCAGCAGCTTCGGCCGACAGGGCCCGAATTCACCCCTCCACTTT.

The chain has TRBV7-6 and TRBJ2-7; 8 positions match TRBD2. There are 17 residues in the CDR3. Per the germline V gene, CDR1 is SGHVS and CDR2 is FNYEAQ. V gave up 1 base and J gave up 5 bases; unmatched junction bases: 13. This CDR3 reads CASSLEFPGGPVNEQYF. The CDR3 nucleotides read TGTGCCAGCAGCTTAGAGTTCCCGGGAGGGCCGGTAAACGAGCAGTACTTC. The entire variable domain, with the rest obtained from reference TRBV7-6 and TRBJ2-7, is as follows: GAGVSQSPRYKVTKRGQDVALRCDPISGHVSLYWYRQALGQGPEFLTYFNYEAQQDKSGLPNDRFSAERPEGSISTLTIQRTEQRDSAMYRCASSLEFPGGPVNEQYFGPGTRLTVT.

The chain joins TRBV7-2 to TRBJ1-2; 9 bases line up with TRBD1. The V gene's germline CDR1 is SGHTA and CDR2 FQGNSA. Losses at the gene ends were 4 bases for V and 4 bases for J; bases not matched to a gene: 7. This CDR3 region has 15 residues. CDR3 loop: CASSSGQGLLYGYTF. The CDR3 bases are TGTGCCAGCAGCTCGGGACAGGGATTACTCTATGGCTACACCTTC.

The V and J genes are TRBV10-3 and TRBJ2-5; 9 positions agree with TRBD1. Germline loops: CDR1 ENHRY, CDR2 SYGVKD. Trimming at V came to 2 bases and at J to 4 bases, leaving 11 bases not matched to a gene. The length of the CDR3 is 17 residues. CDR3: CAISEPGQGRLVETQYF. The CDR3 nucleotides are TGTGCCATCAGTGAGCCCGGACAGGGGAGGTTGGTAGAGACCCAGTACTTC.

This rearrangement joins TRBV11-3 to TRBJ2-3, with D uncertain. With 5 bases removed from V and 9 bases from J, the gap between germline ends came to 12 bases. This CDR3 is 12 amino acids long. Per germline, CDR1 SGHNT and CDR2 YENEEA. The CDR3 nucleotides are TGTGCCAGCAGCCCCGACTCCTACACGCAGTATTTT. Translating gives CASSPDSYTQYF.